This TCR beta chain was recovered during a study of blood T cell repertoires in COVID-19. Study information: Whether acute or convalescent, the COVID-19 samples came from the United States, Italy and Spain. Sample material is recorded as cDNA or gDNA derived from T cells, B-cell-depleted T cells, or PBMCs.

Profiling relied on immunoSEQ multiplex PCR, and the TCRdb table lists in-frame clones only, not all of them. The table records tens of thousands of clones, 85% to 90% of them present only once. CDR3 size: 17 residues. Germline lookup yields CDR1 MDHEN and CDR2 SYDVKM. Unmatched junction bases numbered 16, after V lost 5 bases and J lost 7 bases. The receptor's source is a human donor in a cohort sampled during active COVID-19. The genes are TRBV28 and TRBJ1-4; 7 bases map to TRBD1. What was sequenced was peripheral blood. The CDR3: CASSTPTHGTATEKLFF. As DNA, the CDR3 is TGTGCCAGCAGTACCCCAACCCACGGGACAGCTACTGAAAAACTGTTTTTT.